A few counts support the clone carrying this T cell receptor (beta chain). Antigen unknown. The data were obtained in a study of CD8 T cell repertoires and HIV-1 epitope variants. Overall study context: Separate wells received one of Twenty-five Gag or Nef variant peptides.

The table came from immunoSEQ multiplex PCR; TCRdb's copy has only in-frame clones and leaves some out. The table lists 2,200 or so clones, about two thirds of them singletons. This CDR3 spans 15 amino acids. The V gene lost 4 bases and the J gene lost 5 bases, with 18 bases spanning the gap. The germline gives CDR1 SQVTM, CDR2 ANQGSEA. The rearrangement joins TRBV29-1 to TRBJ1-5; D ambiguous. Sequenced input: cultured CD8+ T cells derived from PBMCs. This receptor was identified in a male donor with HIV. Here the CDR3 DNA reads TGCAGCGTTGTGGGTCGGGCCGGGTCCGATCAGCCCCAGCATTTT. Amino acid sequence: CSVVGRAGSDQPQHF. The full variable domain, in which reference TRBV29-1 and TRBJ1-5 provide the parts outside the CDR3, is SAVISQKPSRDICQRGTSLTIQCQVDSQVTMMFWYRQQPGQSLTLIATANQGSEATYESGFVIDKFPISRPNLTFSTLTVSNMSPEDSSIYLCSVVGRAGSDQPQHFGDGTRLSIL.